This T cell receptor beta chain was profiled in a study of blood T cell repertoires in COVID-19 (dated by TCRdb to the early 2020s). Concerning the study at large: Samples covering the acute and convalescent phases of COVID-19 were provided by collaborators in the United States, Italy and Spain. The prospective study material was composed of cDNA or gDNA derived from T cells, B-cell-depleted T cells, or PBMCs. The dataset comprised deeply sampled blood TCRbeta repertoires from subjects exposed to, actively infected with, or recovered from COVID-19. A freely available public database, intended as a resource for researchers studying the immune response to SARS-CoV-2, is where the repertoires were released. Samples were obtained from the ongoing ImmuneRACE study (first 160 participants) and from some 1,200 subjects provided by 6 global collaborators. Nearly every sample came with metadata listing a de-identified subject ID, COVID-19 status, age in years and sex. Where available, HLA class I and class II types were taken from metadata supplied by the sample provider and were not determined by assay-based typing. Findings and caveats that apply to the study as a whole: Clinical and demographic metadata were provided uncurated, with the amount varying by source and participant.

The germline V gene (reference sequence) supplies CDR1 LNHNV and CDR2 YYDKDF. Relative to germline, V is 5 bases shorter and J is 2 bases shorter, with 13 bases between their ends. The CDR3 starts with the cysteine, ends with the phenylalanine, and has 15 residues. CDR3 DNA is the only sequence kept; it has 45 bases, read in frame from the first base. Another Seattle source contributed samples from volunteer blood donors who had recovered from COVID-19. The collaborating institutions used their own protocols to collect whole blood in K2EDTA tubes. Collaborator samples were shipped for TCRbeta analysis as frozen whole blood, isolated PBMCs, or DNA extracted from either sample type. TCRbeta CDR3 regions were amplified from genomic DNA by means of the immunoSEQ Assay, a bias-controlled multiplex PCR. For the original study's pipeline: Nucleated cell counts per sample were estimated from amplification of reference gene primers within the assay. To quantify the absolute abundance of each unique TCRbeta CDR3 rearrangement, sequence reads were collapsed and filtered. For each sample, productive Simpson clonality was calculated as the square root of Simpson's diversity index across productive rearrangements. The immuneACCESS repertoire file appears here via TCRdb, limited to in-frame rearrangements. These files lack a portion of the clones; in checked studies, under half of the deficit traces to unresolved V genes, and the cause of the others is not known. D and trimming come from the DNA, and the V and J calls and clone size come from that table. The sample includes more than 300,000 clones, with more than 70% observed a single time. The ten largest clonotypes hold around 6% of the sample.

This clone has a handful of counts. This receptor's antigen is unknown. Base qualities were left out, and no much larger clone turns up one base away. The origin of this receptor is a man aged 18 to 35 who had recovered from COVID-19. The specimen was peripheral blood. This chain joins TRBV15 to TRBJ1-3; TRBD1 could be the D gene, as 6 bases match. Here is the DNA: TGTGCCACCAGCGGGCAGGGGTGGGCTGGAAACACCATATATTTT. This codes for CATSGQGWAGNTIYF.